This T cell receptor beta chain came from a study of cytomegalovirus exposure and HLA in healthy donors. Turning to the study itself: Both the approximately 120 validation repertoires and the roughly 640 first-cohort repertoires used the same platform, as reported by a later analysis.

Germline V gives CDR1 ENHRY, CDR2 SYGVKD. The CDR3 totals 14 residues. V lost 2 bases, J lost 2 bases, and 9 bases lay in between. The method was immunoSEQ multiplex PCR; TCRdb's version includes in-frame clones alone and lacks a portion of them. Among tens of thousands of clones listed, roughly 94% were seen once. This clone was seen a handful of times. Its antigen is as yet unknown. Study-level points and caveats: Researchers counted over 150 TCR beta chains as cytomegalovirus-associated. A classifier reportedly called cytomegalovirus status with high sensitivity and specificity.

The receptor was derived from a man aged 18 to 35 in good health and CMV-seronegative. This chain joins TRBV10-3 and TRBJ1-1; no firm D call. Sequenced sample: PBMCs. The CDR3 DNA follows: TGTGCCATCAGTGAGGGAGGCCTCAACACTGAAGCTTTCTTT. Translating it yields CAISEGGLNTEAFF.